The 30 T cell receptor beta chains below come from one sample, sequenced in a study of shared clonotypes between healthy human individuals. The protocol was immunoSEQ multiplex PCR, while the TCRdb copy is restricted to in-frame clones and leaves out a portion. The sample carries a few million clones, 90% to 96% recorded once. The specimen sequenced was naive CD4+ T cells sorted from blood. Regarding subset: CD45RA+ positively selected. These receptor sequences come from a man in his late teens or twenties in good health.

The gene calls are TRBV9 and TRBJ2-3; D possibly corresponds to TRBD1 (5 bases). CDR3 length equals 13 residues. The V and J ends lost 0 bases and 7 bases respectively, with 9 bases between them. Germline assignment: CDR1 SGDLS and CDR2 YYNGEE. The CDR3 nucleotides are TGTGCCAGCAGCGTAGAGGGGTTCTATACGCAGTATTTT. Its translation is CASSVEGFYTQYF.

The DNA of the CDR3 is TGTGCCAGCAGCCAGCCCCACGGGGGGATCACAGATACGCAGTATTTT. As protein: CASSQPHGGITDTQYF. This chain connects TRBV4-2 to TRBJ2-3, with 7 bases fitting TRBD2. J lost 2 bases, V lost 3 bases, and 8 bases had no gene match. The CDR3 consists of 16 residues. Germline values: CDR1 LGHNA, CDR2 YNFKEQ.

This chain links TRBV14 with TRBJ2-5; D unresolved. V lost 1 base to trimming and J lost 0 bases, with 12 bases between them. The CDR3 runs 16 residues. Germline V gene sequence: CDR1 SGHDN, CDR2 FVKESK. Here the CDR3 reads CASSQGAGSYQETQYF. The CDR3 DNA is TGTGCCAGCAGCCAAGGGGCAGGATCCTACCAAGAGACCCAGTACTTC.

Concerning this clone: Distinct nucleotide sequences in the sample also encode this CDR3. V and J are TRBV5-1 and TRBJ2-6; D is ambiguous. The V end was cut by 4 bases, the J end by 0 bases, with 5 bases between. Germline V gene data show CDR1 as SGHRS and CDR2 as YFSETQ. The CDR3 consists of 14 residues. The CDR3 bases are TGCGCCAGCAGCGGGGTCTCTGGGGCCAACGTCCTGACTTTC. Residues: CASSGVSGANVLTF.

The chain joins TRBV5-6 to TRBJ1-5; D is uncertain. This CDR3 region has 14 residues. Germline V gene sequence: CDR1 SGHDT, CDR2 YYEEEE. The ends were cut back, 0 bases at V and 4 bases at J, with 8 bases in the middle. The CDR3 DNA is TGTGCCAGCAGCTTGGCCTTTGGTAATCAGCCCCAGCATTTT. Its protein is CASSLAFGNQPQHF.

A single count supports this clone. The rearrangement joins TRBV5-6 to TRBJ2-3; 11 bases are shared with TRBD1. Looked up from germline, CDR1 is SGHDT and CDR2 is YYEEEE. V dropped 4 bases and J dropped 5; count of bases not matched to a gene: 6. This CDR3 region has 15 residues. The CDR3 bases are TGTGCCAGCAGCGGGACAGGGGGGAAGAAAGATACGCAGTATTTT. It codes for CASSGTGGKKDTQYF. Together with reference TRBV5-6 and TRBJ2-3, the CDR3 gives the full variable domain: DAGVTQSPTHLIKTRGQQVTLRCSPKSGHDTVSWYQQALGQGPQFIFQYYEEEERQRGNFPDRFSGHQFPNYSSELNVNALLLGDSALYLCASSGTGGKKDTQYFGPGTRLTVL.

This chain links TRBV4-3 with TRBJ2-7; maybe TRBD2 (5 bases). This CDR3 comprises 17 residues. In germline, CDR1 is LGHNA, CDR2 YSLEER. Trimming pared 0 bases from V and 3 bases from J, leaving 18 bases between. The CDR3 loop reads CASSQDLTPRAYYEQYF. The CDR3 region has the DNA TGCGCCAGCAGCCAAGATCTAACACCGAGGGCCTACTACGAGCAGTACTTC.

Of note for this clone: Other DNA sequences in the same sample also yield this CDR3. The chain is built from TRBV27 and TRBJ1-6; D not resolved. The germline V and J ends were trimmed by 3 bases and 2 bases, with 11 bases remaining between them. The CDR3 is 16 residues long. The germline V gene has CDR1 MNHEY and CDR2 SMNVEV (reference sequence). CDR3 sequence (DNA): TGTGCCAGCAGTTTGTCCGGTGGCACCTATAATTCACCCCTCCACTTT. Translation gives CASSLSGGTYNSPLHF.

The CDR3 spells CASSRRRDLLTDTQYF. Here the CDR3 DNA reads TGTGCCAGTAGTCGACGGAGGGACTTATTAACAGATACGCAGTATTTT. The chain carries TRBV19 and TRBJ2-3, with D perhaps matching TRBD2 (6 bases). The CDR3 is 16 amino acids. CDR1 and CDR2 from the germline V gene are LNHDA and SQIVND (reference sequence). Trimming removed 5 bases from V and 3 bases from J, with 18 bases in between.

This clone has a single count. A read error may produce the germline difference seen at one junction end. V is TRBV5-1 and J is TRBJ1-2; 7 nucleotides align to TRBD1. This CDR3 region has 11 residues. The germline gives CDR1 SGHRS, CDR2 YFSETQ. CDR3 sequence reads: CASRLEGTASF. The CDR3 DNA reads TGCGCCAGCAGGTTAGAGGGGACAGCCTCCTTC.

The V gene is TRBV18, the J gene TRBJ1-6; no firm D call. The CDR3 covers 16 residues. Germline values: CDR1 KGHSH, CDR2 LQKENI. V was cut by 1 base and J by 7 bases, with 14 bases left in between. DNA for the CDR3: TGTGCCAGCTCACCACGGTCGGACCGGTCCAATTCACCCCTCCACTTT. Translation: CASSPRSDRSNSPLHF.

This chain connects TRBV28 to TRBJ2-7; D gene unclear. There are 14 residues in the CDR3. In germline, CDR1 is MDHEN, CDR2 SYDVKM. V shed 3 bases and J shed 0 bases, with 9 bases lying between them. DNA of the CDR3: TGTGCCAGCAGTTTTACTATAAGCTCCTACGAGCAGTACTTC. Translating gives CASSFTISSYEQYF.

This clone appeared a few times. The rearrangement joins TRBV7-2 to TRBJ2-5; 9 bases are shared with TRBD1. With 3 bases clipped from V and 2 bases from J, the junction kept 4 bases outside the gene matches. Germline V gives CDR1 SGHTA, CDR2 FQGNSA. The CDR3 totals 15 residues. This CDR3 is CASSFGTGIQETQYF. The CDR3 DNA reads TGTGCCAGCAGCTTCGGGACAGGGATACAAGAGACCCAGTACTTC.

The J gene is TRBJ1-3, the V gene TRBV11-2, with D unclear. The length of the CDR3 is 13 residues. V was clipped by 5 bases and J by 1 base, with 6 bases between them. The germline CDR1 and CDR2 sequences are SGHAT and FQNNGV. CDR3 region: CASSPNSGNTIYF. In nucleotides, the CDR3 is TGTGCCAGCAGCCCCAATTCTGGAAACACCATATATTTT. Full variable domain (remainder filled in from reference TRBV11-2 and TRBJ1-3): EAGVAQSPRYKIIEKRQSVAFWCNPISGHATLYWYQQILGQGPKLLIQFQNNGVVDDSQLPKDRFSAERLKGVDSTLKIQPAKLEDSAVYLCASSPNSGNTIYFGEGSWLTVV.

V usage is TRBV5-4 and J usage is TRBJ2-3; 8 bases line up with TRBD2. V shed 0 bases and J 2 bases; nucleotides not matched to a gene: 5. The length of the CDR3 is 16 residues. Germline V gene data show CDR1 as SGHNT and CDR2 as YYREEE (reference sequence). The CDR3 DNA reads as TGTGCCAGCAGCTTGGGCCAGCGGGGGCTCACAGATACGCAGTATTTT. Residues: CASSLGQRGLTDTQYF.

J is TRBJ2-3 and V is TRBV5-1; no definite D call. V lost 5 bases, J lost 0 bases, and 10 bases lay in between. The CDR3 covers 14 residues. Germline V gives CDR1 SGHRS, CDR2 YFSETQ. CDR3: CASSKESSTDTQYF. The CDR3 nucleotides are TGCGCCAGCAGTAAAGAGTCTAGCACAGATACGCAGTATTTT.

V usage is TRBV6-1 and J usage is TRBJ1-4, with a weak D call TRBD1 (6 bases). This CDR3 is 16 amino acids long. V was cut by 1 base and J by 10 bases, with 19 bases left in between. Germline lookup yields CDR1 MNHNS and CDR2 SASEGT. The CDR3 region is CASSEGLGGGDGKLFF. The DNA of the CDR3 is TGTGCCAGCAGTGAAGGGTTGGGAGGGGGAGATGGAAAACTGTTTTTT.

This clone was seen a single time. The chain's CDR3 is CASSPWGQGDTEAFF. The CDR3 nucleotides are TGTGCCAGCAGTCCCTGGGGACAGGGAGACACTGAAGCTTTCTTT. The chain recombines TRBV28 with TRBJ1-1; 9 bases are shared with TRBD1. The germline V gene encodes CDR1 MDHEN and CDR2 SYDVKM. This CDR3 region has 15 residues. The V gene end was trimmed by 5 bases and the J gene end by 3 bases; junction bases not matched to a gene: 7.

This chain links TRBV6-6 with TRBJ1-1; TRBD1 matches at 10 bases. The junction had 5 bases not matched to a gene; V was cut back by 7 bases and J by 0 bases. The CDR3 is 15 amino acids. Germline CDR1 is MNHNY and CDR2 is SVGAGI (reference sequence). Here the CDR3 DNA reads TGTGCCAGCACCAAGGGACAGGGGATGAACACTGAAGCTTTCTTT. The encoded protein is CASTKGQGMNTEAFF.

The chain links TRBV5-6 to TRBJ2-1, with D perhaps given as TRBD1 or TRBD2 (5 bases each). Germline V gives CDR1 SGHDT, CDR2 YYEEEE. The CDR3 length is 16 residues. V shed 5 bases and J shed 2 bases, with 17 bases lying between them. The CDR3, as DNA: TGTGCCAGCAGGTGGGCGTCACTGGGACCCTACAATGAGCAGTTCTTC. Translation gives CASRWASLGPYNEQFF.

This clone showed up just once. The CDR3 DNA follows: TGTGCCAGCAGCTTAGAGGAACAGAAAACTCAAGAGACCCAGTACTTC. It specifies CASSLEEQKTQETQYF. The rearrangement joins TRBV7-8 to TRBJ2-5; D remains ambiguous. CDR1 and CDR2 (germline): SGHVS, FQNEAQ. The CDR3 is made up of 16 amino acids. The V end was cut by 1 base, the J end by 2 bases, with 14 bases between. The full variable domain, completed using reference TRBV7-8 and TRBJ2-5, is GAGVSQSPRYKVAKRGQDVALRCDPISGHVSLFWYQQALGQGPEFLTYFQNEAQLDKSGLPSDRFFAERPEGSVSTLKIQRTQQEDSAVYLCASSLEEQKTQETQYFGPGTRLLVL.

The V call is TRBV19, the J call TRBJ1-4, with 9 bases lining up with TRBD1. The V gene end was trimmed by 2 bases and the J gene end by 5 bases; junction bases not matched to a gene: 0. In germline, CDR1 is LNHDA, CDR2 SQIVND (reference sequence). The CDR3 sequence is 14 residues long. The CDR3 DNA follows: TGTGCCAGTAGTATAACAGGGGGCAATGAAAAACTGTTTTTT. This encodes CASSITGGNEKLFF.

The chain links TRBV12-5 to TRBJ2-1; D ambiguous. From germline, CDR1 is LGHNT and CDR2 FRNRAP. The CDR3 is made up of 13 amino acids. The CDR3 spells CANGLVGMNEQFF. The CDR3 region has the DNA TGTGCCAATGGGCTTGTAGGGATGAATGAGCAGTTCTTC.

The rearrangement joins TRBV30 to TRBJ2-1; D may match TRBD1 or TRBD2 (5 bases each). CDR3 length: 11 residues. Germline V CDR1 and CDR2: GTSNPN, SVGIG (reference sequence). V was trimmed by 3 bases and J by 9 bases, leaving 9 bases between them. CDR3 in DNA: TGTGCCTGGAGCGGGACGGTTGAGCAGTTCTTC. Protein: CAWSGTVEQFF.

The V gene is TRBV18, the J gene TRBJ1-1; possibly TRBD1 for D (5 bases). V lost 3 bases, J lost 2 bases, and 13 bases lay in between. The germline V gene encodes CDR1 KGHSH and CDR2 LQKENI. CDR3 size: 15 residues. CDR3 DNA: TGTGCCAGCTCACCTCCCGGGGACCCTAACACTGAAGCTTTCTTT. Translating it yields CASSPPGDPNTEAFF.

The rearrangement uses TRBV7-2 and TRBJ2-5; D is possibly TRBD2 (5 bases). V dropped 3 bases and J dropped 5 bases, with 10 bases sitting between them. The CDR3 loop spans 13 amino acids. CDR1 SGHTA and CDR2 FQGNSA come from the germline V gene. The CDR3 DNA follows: TGTGCCAGCAGCTTCCCCACGGGGGAGACCCAGTACTTC. Its translation is CASSFPTGETQYF.

This clone was observed a few times. The genes are TRBV19 and TRBJ1-2, with 9 bases that match TRBD1. V lost 10 bases to trimming and J lost 4 bases; unmatched junction nucleotides: 16. This CDR3 spans 16 amino acids. Germline values: CDR1 LNHDA, CDR2 SQIVND (reference sequence). Here the CDR3 reads CATSIESRGQGYGYTF. DNA of the CDR3: TGTGCCACCAGTATTGAATCGAGGGGACAGGGCTATGGCTACACCTTC.

V is TRBV5-1 and J is TRBJ1-1; TRBD1 might be the D (6 bases). The CDR3 consists of 15 residues. V lost 5 bases to trimming and J lost 10 bases, with 24 bases between them. CDR1 and CDR2 from the germline V gene are SGHRS and YFSETQ. The CDR3 region has the DNA TGCGCCAGCAGGGACCCGACAGGAGGTGTGGGTGCAGCTTTCTTT. Amino acids: CASRDPTGGVGAAFF. The full variable domain, completed using reference TRBV5-1 and TRBJ1-1, is KAGVTQTPRYLIKTRGQQVTLSCSPISGHRSVSWYQQTPGQGLQFLFEYFSETQRNKGNFPGRFSGRQFSNSRSEMNVSTLELGDSALYLCASRDPTGGVGAAFFGQGTRLTVV.

This chain joins TRBV7-9 and TRBJ2-7; D gene unclear. Germline lookup yields CDR1 SEHNR and CDR2 FQNEAQ (reference sequence). Trimming left V 2 bases short and J 3 bases short, with 11 bases between. CDR3 length: 14 amino acids. DNA for the CDR3: TGTGCCAGCAGCTTAAAGGCCACGGACTACGAGCAGTACTTC. Translation gives CASSLKATDYEQYF.

V usage is TRBV5-4 and J usage is TRBJ1-6; the D gene is possibly TRBD1 (5 bases). This CDR3 comprises 16 residues. V lost 0 bases, J lost 0 bases, and 7 bases lay in between. Germline V gene data show CDR1 as SGHNT and CDR2 as YYREEE (reference sequence). In DNA, the CDR3 is TGTGCCAGCAGCTTGGGTGGGGGCTCCTATAATTCACCCCTCCACTTT. Protein: CASSLGGGSYNSPLHF.